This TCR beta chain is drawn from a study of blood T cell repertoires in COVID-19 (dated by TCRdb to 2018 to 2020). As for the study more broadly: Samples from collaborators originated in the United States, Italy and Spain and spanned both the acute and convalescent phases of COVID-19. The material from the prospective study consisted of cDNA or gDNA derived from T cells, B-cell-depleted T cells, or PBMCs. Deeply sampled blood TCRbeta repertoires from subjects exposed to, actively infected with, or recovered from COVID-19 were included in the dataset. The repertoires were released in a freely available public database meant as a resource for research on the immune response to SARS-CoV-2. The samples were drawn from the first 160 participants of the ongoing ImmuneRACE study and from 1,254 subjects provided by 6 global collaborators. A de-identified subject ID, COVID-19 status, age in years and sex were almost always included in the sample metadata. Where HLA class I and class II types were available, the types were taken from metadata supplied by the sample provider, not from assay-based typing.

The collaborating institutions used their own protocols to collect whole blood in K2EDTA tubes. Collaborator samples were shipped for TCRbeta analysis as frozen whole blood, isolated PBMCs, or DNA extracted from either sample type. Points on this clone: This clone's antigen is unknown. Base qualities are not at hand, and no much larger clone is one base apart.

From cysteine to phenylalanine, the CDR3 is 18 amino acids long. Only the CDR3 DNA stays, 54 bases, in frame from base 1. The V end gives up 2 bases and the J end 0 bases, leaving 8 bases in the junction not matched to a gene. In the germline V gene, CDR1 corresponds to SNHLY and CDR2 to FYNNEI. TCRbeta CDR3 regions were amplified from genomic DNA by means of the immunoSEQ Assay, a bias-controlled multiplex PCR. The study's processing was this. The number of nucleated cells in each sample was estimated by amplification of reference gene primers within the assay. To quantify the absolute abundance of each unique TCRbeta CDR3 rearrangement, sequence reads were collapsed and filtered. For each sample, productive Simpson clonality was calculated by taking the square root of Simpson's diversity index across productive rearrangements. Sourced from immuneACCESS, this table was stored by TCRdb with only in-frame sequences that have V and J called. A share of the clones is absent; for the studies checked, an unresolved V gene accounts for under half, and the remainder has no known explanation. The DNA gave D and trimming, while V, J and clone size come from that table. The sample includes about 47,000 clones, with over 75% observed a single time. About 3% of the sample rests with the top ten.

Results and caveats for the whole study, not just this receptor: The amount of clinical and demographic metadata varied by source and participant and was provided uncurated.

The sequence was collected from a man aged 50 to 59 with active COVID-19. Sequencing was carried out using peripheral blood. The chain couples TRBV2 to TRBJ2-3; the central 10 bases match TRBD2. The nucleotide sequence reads TGTGCCAGCAGTGAAAGCACGACTAGCGGGTTTAGCACAGATACGCAGTATTTT. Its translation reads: CASSESTTSGFSTDTQYF.